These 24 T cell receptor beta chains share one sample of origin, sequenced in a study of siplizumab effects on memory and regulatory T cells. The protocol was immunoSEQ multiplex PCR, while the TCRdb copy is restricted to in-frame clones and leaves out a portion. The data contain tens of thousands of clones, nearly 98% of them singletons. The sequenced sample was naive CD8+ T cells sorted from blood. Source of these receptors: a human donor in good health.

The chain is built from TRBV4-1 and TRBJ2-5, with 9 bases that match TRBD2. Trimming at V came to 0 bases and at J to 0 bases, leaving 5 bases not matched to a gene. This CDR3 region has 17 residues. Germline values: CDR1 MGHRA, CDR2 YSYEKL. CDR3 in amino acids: CASSQESGGYNQETQYF. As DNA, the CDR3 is TGCGCCAGCAGCCAAGAAAGCGGGGGGTATAACCAAGAGACCCAGTACTTC.

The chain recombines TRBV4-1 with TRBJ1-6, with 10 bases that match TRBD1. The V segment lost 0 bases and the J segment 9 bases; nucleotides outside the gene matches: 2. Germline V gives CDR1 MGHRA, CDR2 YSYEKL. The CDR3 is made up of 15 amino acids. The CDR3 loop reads CASSQDRDRGSPLHF. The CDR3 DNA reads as TGCGCCAGCAGCCAAGACCGGGACAGGGGTTCACCCCTCCACTTT.

The CDR3 DNA reads as TGTGCCAGTACCCTGACTAGCGGGGATCAAGAGACCCAGTACTTC. Translating gives CASTLTSGDQETQYF. The chain uses TRBV19 and TRBJ2-5; 11 bases are a match to TRBD2. The V and J ends lost 7 bases and 2 bases, in that order; junction bases with no gene match: 6. This CDR3 is built from 15 residues. The germline CDR1 and CDR2 sequences are LNHDA and SQIVND (reference sequence).

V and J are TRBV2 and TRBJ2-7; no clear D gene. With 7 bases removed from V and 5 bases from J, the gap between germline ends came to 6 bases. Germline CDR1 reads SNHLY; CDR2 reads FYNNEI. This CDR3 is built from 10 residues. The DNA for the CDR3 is TGTGCCAGCATCGGCCACGAGCAGTACTTC. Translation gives CASIGHEQYF. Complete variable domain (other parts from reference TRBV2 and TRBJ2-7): EPEVTQTPSHQVTQMGQEVILRCVPISNHLYFYWYRQILGQKVEFLVSFYNNEISEKSEIFDDQFSVERPDGSNFTLKIRSTKLEDSAMYFCASIGHEQYFGPGTRLTVT.

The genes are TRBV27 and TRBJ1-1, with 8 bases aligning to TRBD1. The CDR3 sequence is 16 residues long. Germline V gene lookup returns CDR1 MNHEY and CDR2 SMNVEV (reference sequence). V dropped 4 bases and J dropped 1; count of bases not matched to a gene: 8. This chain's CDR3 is CASSSTGVSANTEAFF. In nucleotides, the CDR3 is TGTGCCAGCAGTTCGACAGGGGTTTCGGCGAACACTGAAGCTTTCTTT.

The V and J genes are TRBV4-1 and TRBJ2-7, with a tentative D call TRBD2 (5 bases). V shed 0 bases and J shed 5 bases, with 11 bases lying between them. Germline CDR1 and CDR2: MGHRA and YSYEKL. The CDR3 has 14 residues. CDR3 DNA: TGCGCCAGCAGCCAAGATCTGGGTAGCGACGAGCAGTACTTC. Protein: CASSQDLGSDEQYF.

The CDR3 coding sequence is TGTGCCAGCAGCTTAGATTGGGGACGGAGCTACGAGCAGTACTTC. Translated, it gives CASSLDWGRSYEQYF. The chain uses TRBV11-3 and TRBJ2-7; either TRBD1 or TRBD2 may supply D (5 bases each). Germline V gene data show CDR1 as SGHNT and CDR2 as YENEEA. Trimming shortened V by 0 bases and J by 3 bases, and 12 bases separated the two germline ends. The CDR3 loop spans 15 amino acids.

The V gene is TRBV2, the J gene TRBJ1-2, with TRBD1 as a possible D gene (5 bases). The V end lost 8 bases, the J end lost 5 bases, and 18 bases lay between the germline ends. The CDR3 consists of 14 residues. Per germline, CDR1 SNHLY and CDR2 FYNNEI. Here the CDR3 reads CASGGVDSAYGYTF. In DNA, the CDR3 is TGTGCCAGCGGGGGGGTCGACAGCGCATATGGCTACACCTTC.

CDR3 protein: CASSPGRGRDNQPQHF. The CDR3 nucleotides are TGTGCCAGCAGCCCAGGGCGTGGCAGGGACAATCAGCCCCAGCATTTT. This sequence joins TRBV5-6 and TRBJ1-5, with D perhaps TRBD1 (5 bases). Germline V CDR1 and CDR2: SGHDT, YYEEEE. Trimming stripped 4 bases from V and 3 bases from J, with 17 bases between. This CDR3 spans 16 amino acids.

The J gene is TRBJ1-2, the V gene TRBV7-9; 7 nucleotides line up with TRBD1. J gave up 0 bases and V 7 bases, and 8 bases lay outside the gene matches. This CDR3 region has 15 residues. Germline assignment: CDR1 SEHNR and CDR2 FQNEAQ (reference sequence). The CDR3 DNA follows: TGTGCCAGCACCGGAGACAGGGAAGCTAACTATGGCTACACCTTC. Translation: CASTGDREANYGYTF.

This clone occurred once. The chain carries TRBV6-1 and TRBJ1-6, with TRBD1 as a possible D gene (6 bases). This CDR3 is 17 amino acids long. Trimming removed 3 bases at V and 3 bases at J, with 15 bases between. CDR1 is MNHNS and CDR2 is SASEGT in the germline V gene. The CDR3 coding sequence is TGTGCCAGCAGTGACGAAATGGGACAAGGCTATAATTCACCCCTCCACTTT. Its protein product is CASSDEMGQGYNSPLHF.

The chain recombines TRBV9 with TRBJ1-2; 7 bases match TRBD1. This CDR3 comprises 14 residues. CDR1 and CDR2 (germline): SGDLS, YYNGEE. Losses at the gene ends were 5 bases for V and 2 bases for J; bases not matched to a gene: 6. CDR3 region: CASSEGGLNYGYTF. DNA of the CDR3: TGTGCCAGCAGTGAAGGGGGCCTAAACTATGGCTACACCTTC.

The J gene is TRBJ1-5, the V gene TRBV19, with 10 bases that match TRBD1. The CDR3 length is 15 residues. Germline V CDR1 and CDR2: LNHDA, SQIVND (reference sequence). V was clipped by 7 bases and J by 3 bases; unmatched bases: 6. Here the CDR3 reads CASTPGTGANQPQHF. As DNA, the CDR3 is TGTGCCAGTACCCCCGGGACAGGGGCCAATCAGCCCCAGCATTTT.

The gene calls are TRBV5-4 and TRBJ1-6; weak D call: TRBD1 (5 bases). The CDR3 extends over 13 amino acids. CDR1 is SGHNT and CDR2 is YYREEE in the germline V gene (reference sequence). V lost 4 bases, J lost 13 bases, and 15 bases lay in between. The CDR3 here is CASSQGDIHPLHF. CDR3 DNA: TGTGCCAGCAGCCAGGGTGATATTCACCCCCTCCACTTT.

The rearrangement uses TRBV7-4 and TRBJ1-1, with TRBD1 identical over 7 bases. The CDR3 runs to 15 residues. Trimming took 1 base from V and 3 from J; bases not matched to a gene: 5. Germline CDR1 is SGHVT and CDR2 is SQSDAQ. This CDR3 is CASSLERQGDTEAFF. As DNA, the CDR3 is TGTGCCAGCAGCTTAGAGCGCCAGGGGGACACTGAAGCTTTCTTT.

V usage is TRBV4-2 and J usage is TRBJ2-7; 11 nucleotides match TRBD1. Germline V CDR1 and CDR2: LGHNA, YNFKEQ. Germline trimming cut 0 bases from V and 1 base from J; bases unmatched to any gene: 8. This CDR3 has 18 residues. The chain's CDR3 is CASSQDHTGTGGSYEQYF. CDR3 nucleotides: TGTGCCAGCAGCCAAGATCATACGGGGACAGGGGGATCCTACGAGCAGTACTTC.

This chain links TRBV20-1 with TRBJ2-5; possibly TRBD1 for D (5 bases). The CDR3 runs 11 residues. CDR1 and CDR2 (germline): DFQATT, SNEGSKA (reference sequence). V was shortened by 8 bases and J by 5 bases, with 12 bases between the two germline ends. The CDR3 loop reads CSPLRGETQYF. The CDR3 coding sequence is TGCAGTCCCTTAAGGGGTGAGACCCAGTACTTC.

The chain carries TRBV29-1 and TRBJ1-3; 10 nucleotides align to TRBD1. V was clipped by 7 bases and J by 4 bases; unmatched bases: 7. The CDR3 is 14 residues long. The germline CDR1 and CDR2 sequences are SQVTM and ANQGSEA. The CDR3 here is CSADEGQGGNTIYF. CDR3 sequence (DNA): TGCAGCGCCGACGAGGGACAGGGGGGAAACACCATATATTTT.

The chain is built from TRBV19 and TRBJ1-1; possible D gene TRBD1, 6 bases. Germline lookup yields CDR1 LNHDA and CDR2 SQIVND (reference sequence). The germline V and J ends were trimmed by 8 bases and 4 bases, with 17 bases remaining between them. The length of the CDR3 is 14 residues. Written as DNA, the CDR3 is TGTGCCAGTGGGCAGGGTGGGGGCCGCACTGAAGCTTTCTTT. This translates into CASGQGGGRTEAFF.

DNA of the CDR3: TGTGCCAGCAGCTTAGCGAGCGGGGGGGGAGAGACCCAGTACTTC. This sequence encodes CASSLASGGGETQYF. The genes are TRBV7-6 and TRBJ2-5; 10 nucleotides agree with TRBD2. Trimming took 0 bases from V and 4 from J; bases not matched to a gene: 2. The CDR3 loop spans 15 amino acids. Germline CDR1 SGHVS, CDR2 FNYEAQ.

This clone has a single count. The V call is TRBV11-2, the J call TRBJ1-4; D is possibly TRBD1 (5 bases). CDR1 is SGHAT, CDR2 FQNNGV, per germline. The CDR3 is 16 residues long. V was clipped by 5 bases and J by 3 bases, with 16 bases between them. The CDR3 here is CASSRGIMLANEKLFF. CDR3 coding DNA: TGTGCCAGCAGCCGGGGGATTATGTTAGCTAATGAAAAACTGTTTTTT.

In nucleotides, the CDR3 is TGTGCCAGTACCGAGGGGGCAGCTGGAAACACCATATATTTT. Encoded protein: CASTEGAAGNTIYF. The rearrangement joins TRBV19 to TRBJ1-3; TRBD1 matches 7 bases. Per the germline V gene, CDR1 is LNHDA and CDR2 is SQIVND (reference sequence). Germline trimming cut 7 bases from V and 2 bases from J; bases unmatched to any gene: 5. This CDR3 contains 14 residues.

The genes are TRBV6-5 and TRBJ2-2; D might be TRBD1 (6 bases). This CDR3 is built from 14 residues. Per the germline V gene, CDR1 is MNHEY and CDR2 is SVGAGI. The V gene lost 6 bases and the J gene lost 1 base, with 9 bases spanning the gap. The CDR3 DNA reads TGTGCCAGCAGATGGGGACAGAACACCGGGGAGCTGTTTTTT. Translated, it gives CASRWGQNTGELFF.

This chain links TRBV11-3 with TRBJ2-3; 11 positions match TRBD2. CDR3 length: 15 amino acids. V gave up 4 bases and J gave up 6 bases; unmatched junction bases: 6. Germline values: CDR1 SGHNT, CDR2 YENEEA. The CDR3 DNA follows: TGTGCCAGCAGCTCCACGACTAGCGGGGTTGATACGCAGTATTTT. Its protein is CASSSTTSGVDTQYF.